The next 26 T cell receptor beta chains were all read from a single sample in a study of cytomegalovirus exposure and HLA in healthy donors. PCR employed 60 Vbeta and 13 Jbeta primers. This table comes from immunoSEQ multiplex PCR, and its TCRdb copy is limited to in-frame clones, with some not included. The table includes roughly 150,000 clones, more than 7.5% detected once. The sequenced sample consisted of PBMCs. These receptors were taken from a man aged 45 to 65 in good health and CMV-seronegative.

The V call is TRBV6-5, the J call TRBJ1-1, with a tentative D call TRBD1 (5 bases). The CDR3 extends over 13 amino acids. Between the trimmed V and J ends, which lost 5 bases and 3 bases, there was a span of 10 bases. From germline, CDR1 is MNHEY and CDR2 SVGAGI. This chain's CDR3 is CASSRQGYTEAFF. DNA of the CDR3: TGTGCCAGCAGTCGCCAGGGCTACACTGAAGCTTTCTTT.

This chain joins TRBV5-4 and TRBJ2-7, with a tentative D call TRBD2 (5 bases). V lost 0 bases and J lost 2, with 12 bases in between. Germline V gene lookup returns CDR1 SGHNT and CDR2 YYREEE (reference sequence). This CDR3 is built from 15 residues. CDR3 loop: CASSLAGVSPYEQYF. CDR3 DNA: TGTGCCAGCAGCTTGGCCGGGGTCAGCCCCTACGAGCAGTACTTC.

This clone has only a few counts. CDR3 nucleotide sequence: TGTGCCAGCAGTGGGGGAGCGGGAGAGGGAGATACGCAGTATTTT. Its translation is CASSGGAGEGDTQYF. This chain links TRBV2 with TRBJ2-3, with 8 bases matching TRBD2. This CDR3 contains 15 residues. V lost 4 bases and J lost 5; bases outside the gene matches: 8. Germline-derived CDR1 and CDR2 are SNHLY and FYNNEI.

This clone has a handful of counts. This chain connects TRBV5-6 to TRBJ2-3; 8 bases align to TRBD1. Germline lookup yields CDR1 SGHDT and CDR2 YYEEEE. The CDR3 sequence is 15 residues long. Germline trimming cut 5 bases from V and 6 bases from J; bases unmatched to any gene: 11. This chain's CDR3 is CASSSTGVLVDTQYF. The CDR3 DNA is TGTGCCAGCAGTTCGACAGGGGTCCTCGTTGATACGCAGTATTTT.

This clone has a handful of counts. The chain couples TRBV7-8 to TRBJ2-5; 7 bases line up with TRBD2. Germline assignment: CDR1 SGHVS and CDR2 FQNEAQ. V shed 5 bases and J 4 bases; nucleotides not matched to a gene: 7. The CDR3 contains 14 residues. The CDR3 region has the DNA TGTGCCAGCAGCCTAGGACTAGGCGGAGAGACCCAGTACTTC. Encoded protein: CASSLGLGGETQYF.

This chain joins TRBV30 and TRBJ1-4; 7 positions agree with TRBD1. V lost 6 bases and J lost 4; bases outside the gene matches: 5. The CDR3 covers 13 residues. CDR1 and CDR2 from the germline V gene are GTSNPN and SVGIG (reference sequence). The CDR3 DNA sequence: TGTGCCTGTTTGGGACAGTTTAATGAAAAACTGTTTTTT. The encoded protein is CACLGQFNEKLFF.

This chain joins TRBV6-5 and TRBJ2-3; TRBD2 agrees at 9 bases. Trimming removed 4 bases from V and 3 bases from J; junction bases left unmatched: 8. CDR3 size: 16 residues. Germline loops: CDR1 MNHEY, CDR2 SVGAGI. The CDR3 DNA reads TGTGCCAGCAGTTCCCGGGGGGCGGGAGGGACAGATACGCAGTATTTT. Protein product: CASSSRGAGGTDTQYF.

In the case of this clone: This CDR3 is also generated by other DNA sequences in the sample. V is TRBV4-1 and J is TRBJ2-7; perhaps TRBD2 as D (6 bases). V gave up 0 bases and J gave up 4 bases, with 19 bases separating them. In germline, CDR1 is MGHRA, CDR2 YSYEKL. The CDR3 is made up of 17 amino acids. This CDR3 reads CASSQDRGPSGYYEQYF. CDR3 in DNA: TGCGCCAGCAGCCAAGATAGGGGCCCCAGCGGGTATTACGAGCAGTACTTC.

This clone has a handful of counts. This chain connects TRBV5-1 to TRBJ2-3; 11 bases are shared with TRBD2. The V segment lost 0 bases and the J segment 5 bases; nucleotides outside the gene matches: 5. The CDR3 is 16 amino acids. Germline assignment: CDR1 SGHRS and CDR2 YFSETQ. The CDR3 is CASSLAGLAVGDTQYF. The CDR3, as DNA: TGCGCCAGCAGCTTGGCGGGACTAGCGGTAGGAGATACGCAGTATTTT.

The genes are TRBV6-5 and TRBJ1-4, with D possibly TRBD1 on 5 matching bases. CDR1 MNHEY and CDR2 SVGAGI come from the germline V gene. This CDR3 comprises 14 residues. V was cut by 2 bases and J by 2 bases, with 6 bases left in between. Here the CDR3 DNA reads TGTGCCAGCAGTTACGGGGGGACTAATGAAAAACTGTTTTTT. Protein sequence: CASSYGGTNEKLFF.

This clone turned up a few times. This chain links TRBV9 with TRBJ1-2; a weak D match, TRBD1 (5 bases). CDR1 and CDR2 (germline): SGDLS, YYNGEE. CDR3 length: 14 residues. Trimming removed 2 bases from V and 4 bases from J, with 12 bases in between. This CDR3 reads CASSVGRASYGYTF. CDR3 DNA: TGTGCCAGCAGCGTCGGCAGGGCAAGCTATGGCTACACCTTC. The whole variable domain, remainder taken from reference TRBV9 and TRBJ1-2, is DSGVTQTPKHLITATGQRVTLRCSPRSGDLSVYWYQQSLDQGLQFLIQYYNGEERAKGNILERFSAQQFPDLHSELNLSSLELGDSALYFCASSVGRASYGYTFGSGTRLTVV.

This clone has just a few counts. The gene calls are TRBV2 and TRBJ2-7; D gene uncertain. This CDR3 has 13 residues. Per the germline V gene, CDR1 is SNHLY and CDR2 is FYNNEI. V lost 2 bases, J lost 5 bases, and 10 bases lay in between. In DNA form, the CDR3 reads TGTGCCAGCAGTGAATACAGTGTCGACGAGCAGTACTTC. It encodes CASSEYSVDEQYF.

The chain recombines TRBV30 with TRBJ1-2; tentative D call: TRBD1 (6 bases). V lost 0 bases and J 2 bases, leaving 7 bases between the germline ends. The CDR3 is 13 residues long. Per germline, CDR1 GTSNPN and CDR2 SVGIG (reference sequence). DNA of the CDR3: TGTGCCTGGAGTGTCGGACAGAACTATGGCTACACCTTC. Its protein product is CAWSVGQNYGYTF.

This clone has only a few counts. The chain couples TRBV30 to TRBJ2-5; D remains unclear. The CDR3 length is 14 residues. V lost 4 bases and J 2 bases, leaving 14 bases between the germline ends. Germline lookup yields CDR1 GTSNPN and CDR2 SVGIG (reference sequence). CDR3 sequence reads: CAWNLPVLQETQYF. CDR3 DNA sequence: TGTGCCTGGAACCTGCCGGTCCTGCAAGAGACCCAGTACTTC.

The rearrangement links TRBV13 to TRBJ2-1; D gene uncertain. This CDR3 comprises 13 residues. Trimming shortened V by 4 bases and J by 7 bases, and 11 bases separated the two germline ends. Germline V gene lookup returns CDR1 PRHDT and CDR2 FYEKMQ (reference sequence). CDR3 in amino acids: CASSSTLRNEQFF. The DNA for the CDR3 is TGTGCCAGCAGCTCCACACTAAGGAATGAGCAGTTCTTC.

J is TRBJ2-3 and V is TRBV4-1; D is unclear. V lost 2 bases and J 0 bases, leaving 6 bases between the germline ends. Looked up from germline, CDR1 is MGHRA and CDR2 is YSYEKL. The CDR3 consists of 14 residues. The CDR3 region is CASSQIQSTDTQYF. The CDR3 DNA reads TGCGCCAGCAGCCAAATACAGAGCACAGATACGCAGTATTTT.

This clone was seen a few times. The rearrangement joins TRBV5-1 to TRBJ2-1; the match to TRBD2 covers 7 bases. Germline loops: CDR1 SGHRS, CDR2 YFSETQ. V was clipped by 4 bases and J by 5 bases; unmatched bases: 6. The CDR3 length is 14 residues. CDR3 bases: TGCGCCAGCAGCATACTTCTAGCGGACAATGAGCAGTTCTTC. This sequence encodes CASSILLADNEQFF.

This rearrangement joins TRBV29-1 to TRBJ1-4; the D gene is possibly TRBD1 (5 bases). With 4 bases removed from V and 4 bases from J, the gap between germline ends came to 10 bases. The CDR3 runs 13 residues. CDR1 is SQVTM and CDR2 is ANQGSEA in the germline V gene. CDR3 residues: CSVGTSNNEKLFF. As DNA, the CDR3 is TGCAGCGTTGGGACATCGAATAATGAAAAACTGTTTTTT.

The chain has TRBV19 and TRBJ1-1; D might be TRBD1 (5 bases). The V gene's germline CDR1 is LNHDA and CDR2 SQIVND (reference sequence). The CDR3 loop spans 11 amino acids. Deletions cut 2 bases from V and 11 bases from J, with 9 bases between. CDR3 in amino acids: CASSISGEAFF. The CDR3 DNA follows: TGTGCCAGTAGTATATCGGGGGAGGCTTTCTTT.

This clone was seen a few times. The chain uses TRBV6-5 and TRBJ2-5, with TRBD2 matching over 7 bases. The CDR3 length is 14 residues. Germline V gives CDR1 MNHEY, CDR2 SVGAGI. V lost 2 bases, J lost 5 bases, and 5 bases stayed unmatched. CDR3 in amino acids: CASSYVAGEETQYF. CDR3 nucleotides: TGTGCCAGCAGTTACGTAGCGGGCGAGGAGACCCAGTACTTC.

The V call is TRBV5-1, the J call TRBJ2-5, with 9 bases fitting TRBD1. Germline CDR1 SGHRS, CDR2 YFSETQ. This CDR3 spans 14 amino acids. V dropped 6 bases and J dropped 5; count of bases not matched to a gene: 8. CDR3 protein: CASTPGTGKETQYF. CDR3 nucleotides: TGCGCCAGCACTCCCGGGACAGGGAAGGAGACCCAGTACTTC. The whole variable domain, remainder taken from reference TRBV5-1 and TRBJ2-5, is KAGVTQTPRYLIKTRGQQVTLSCSPISGHRSVSWYQQTPGQGLQFLFEYFSETQRNKGNFPGRFSGRQFSNSRSEMNVSTLELGDSALYLCASTPGTGKETQYFGPGTRLLVL.

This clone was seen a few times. This CDR3 is CASSDGASSTDTQYF. The CDR3, as DNA: TGCGCCAGCAGTGATGGGGCCTCTAGCACAGATACGCAGTATTTT. V is TRBV10-1 and J is TRBJ2-3; D perhaps matches TRBD1 (5 bases). CDR3 length: 15 residues. Looked up from germline, CDR1 is WNHNN and CDR2 is SYGVQD (reference sequence). The V and J ends lost 3 bases and 0 bases respectively, with 10 bases between them.

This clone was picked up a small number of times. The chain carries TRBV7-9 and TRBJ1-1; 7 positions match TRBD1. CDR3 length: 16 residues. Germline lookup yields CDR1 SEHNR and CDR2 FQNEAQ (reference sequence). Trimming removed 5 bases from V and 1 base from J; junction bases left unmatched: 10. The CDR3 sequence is CASSTQGGFRNTEAFF. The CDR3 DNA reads TGTGCCAGCAGCACCCAAGGGGGCTTCAGGAACACTGAAGCTTTCTTT.

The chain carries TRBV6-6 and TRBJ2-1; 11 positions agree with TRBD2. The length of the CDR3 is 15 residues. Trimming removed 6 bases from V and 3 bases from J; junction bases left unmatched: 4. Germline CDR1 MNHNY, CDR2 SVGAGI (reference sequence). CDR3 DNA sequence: TGTGCCAGCAGGCCGACTAGCGGGGACTACAATGAGCAGTTCTTC. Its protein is CASRPTSGDYNEQFF.

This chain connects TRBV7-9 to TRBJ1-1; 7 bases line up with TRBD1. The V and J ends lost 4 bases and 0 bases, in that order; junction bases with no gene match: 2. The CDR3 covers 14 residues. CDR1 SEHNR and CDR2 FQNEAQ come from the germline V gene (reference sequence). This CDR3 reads CASSSQGLNTEAFF. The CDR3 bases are TGTGCCAGCAGCTCACAGGGGCTGAACACTGAAGCTTTCTTT.

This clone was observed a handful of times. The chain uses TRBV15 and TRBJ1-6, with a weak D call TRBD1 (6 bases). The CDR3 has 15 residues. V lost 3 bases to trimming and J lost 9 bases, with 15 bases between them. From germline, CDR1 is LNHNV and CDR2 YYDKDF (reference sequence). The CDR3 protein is CATSSSGKGVSPLHF. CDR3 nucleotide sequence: TGTGCCACCAGCAGCTCAGGCAAGGGGGTTTCACCCCTCCACTTT.